This T cell receptor (beta chain) was identified in a study of cytomegalovirus exposure and HLA in healthy donors. Notes on the study in general: In a later analysis, TCR beta V- and J-gene trimming was associated with a missense DCLRE1C variant. Later analysis placed DRB1 highest and HLA-C lowest in TCR association rates, which differed by HLA locus. Testing in vitro showed three CMV-associated chains specific for CMV antigens.

Germline V gene lookup returns CDR1 SGHNT and CDR2 YYREEE (reference sequence). The CDR3 totals 15 residues. The V and J ends lost 4 bases and 7 bases, in that order; junction bases with no gene match: 10. The PCR employed 60 Vbeta primers together with 13 Jbeta primers. In the study's own analysis: Unique TCR beta chains numbered roughly 83 million in a later analysis, with roughly 9.9 million shared. The protocol was immunoSEQ multiplex PCR, while the TCRdb copy is restricted to in-frame clones and leaves out a portion. V, J and clone size derive from that table, while D and trimming were established from the DNA sequence. The table for this sample gives roughly 120,000 clones. Remarks on this clone: Its antigen is not identified.

Sequencing input: PBMCs. The chain has TRBV5-4 and TRBJ2-7, with 11 bases fitting TRBD2. This sequence was found in a man aged 25-45 years in good health and CMV-seronegative. The CDR3 nucleotides are TGTGCCAGCAGCCCGGTAGCGGGAGGGCAGCGGGAGCAGTACTTC. This translates into CASSPVAGGQREQYF.